Shown below are 22 T cell receptor beta chains from a single sample sequenced in a study of cytomegalovirus exposure and HLA in healthy donors. Vbeta (60) and Jbeta (13) primers were used in the PCR. Assay used: immunoSEQ multiplex PCR; TCRdb lists only in-frame clones, some missing. This table has about 59,000 clones, over 70% appearing once. Sequencing was carried out using PBMCs. The receptors here all came from a woman aged 40 to 50 in good health and CMV-seronegative.

The chain recombines TRBV7-6 with TRBJ2-6; 9 bases line up with TRBD2. J was trimmed by 4 bases and V by 1 base; bases with no gene match: 11. Per germline, CDR1 SGHVS and CDR2 FNYEAQ. This CDR3 spans 19 amino acids. The DNA for the CDR3 is TGTGCCAGCAGCTTAGGGGGCGGGAGGGCCAGAGCCGGGGCCAACGTCCTGACTTTC. The encoded protein is CASSLGGGRARAGANVLTF.

The CDR3 bases are TGTGCCAGCAGTCCATGGACAGGGGTGGGCTATGGCTACACCTTC. This codes for CASSPWTGVGYGYTF. The chain links TRBV27 to TRBJ1-2, with 9 bases that match TRBD1. This CDR3 region has 15 residues. J gave up 4 bases and V 5 bases, and 8 bases lay outside the gene matches. CDR1 is MNHEY and CDR2 is SMNVEV in the germline V gene (reference sequence).

Sample share makes this clone medium-sized. The chain recombines TRBV19 with TRBJ1-1; D possibly corresponds to TRBD1 (5 bases). This CDR3 contains 13 residues. V was pared by 7 bases and J by 0 bases, with 9 bases between. Germline V lookup: CDR1 LNHDA, CDR2 SQIVND (reference sequence). Here the CDR3 reads CASMNRMNTEAFF. In nucleotides, the CDR3 is TGTGCCAGTATGAACAGGATGAACACTGAAGCTTTCTTT.

The V call is TRBV7-9, the J call TRBJ1-5, with unresolved D. Germline V gene lookup returns CDR1 SEHNR and CDR2 FQNEAQ (reference sequence). Trimming pared 6 bases from V and 0 bases from J, leaving 12 bases between. This CDR3 has 15 residues. CDR3 residues: CASSINSGSNQPQHF. CDR3 coding DNA: TGTGCCAGCAGTATTAATAGTGGTAGCAATCAGCCCCAGCATTTT.

Concerning this clone: Additional DNA sequences in this sample encode the identical CDR3. This chain connects TRBV5-1 to TRBJ2-3, with TRBD1 as a possible D gene (5 bases). This CDR3 region has 15 residues. V lost 1 base and J lost 2, with 11 bases in between. CDR1 is SGHRS, CDR2 YFSETQ, per germline. The CDR3 coding sequence is TGCGCCAGCAGCTTGACAGGAGAGGACACAGATACGCAGTATTTT. Its translation is CASSLTGEDTDTQYF. Variable domain in full (rest from reference TRBV5-1 and TRBJ2-3): KAGVTQTPRYLIKTRGQQVTLSCSPISGHRSVSWYQQTPGQGLQFLFEYFSETQRNKGNFPGRFSGRQFSNSRSEMNVSTLELGDSALYLCASSLTGEDTDTQYFGPGTRLTVL.

The rearrangement links TRBV9 to TRBJ2-5; 9 nucleotides agree with TRBD1. After removal of 0 bases from V and 5 bases from J, the junction contained 5 bases not matched to a gene. Germline V gene lookup returns CDR1 SGDLS and CDR2 YYNGEE. The CDR3 length is 15 residues. For the CDR3, the DNA is TGTGCCAGCAGCGTAGATGACAGGGGGTGGGAGACCCAGTACTTC. Its protein is CASSVDDRGWETQYF.

The V and J genes are TRBV19 and TRBJ1-4; D not certain. The ends were cut back, 3 bases at V and 1 base at J, with 9 bases in the middle. The germline gives CDR1 LNHDA, CDR2 SQIVND (reference sequence). The CDR3 consists of 15 residues. For the CDR3, the DNA is TGTGCCAGTAGTATCCGGGGAGAAACTAATGAAAAACTGTTTTTT. Translated, it gives CASSIRGETNEKLFF.

The V call is TRBV7-9, the J call TRBJ1-1, with D possibly TRBD1 on 5 matching bases. Germline V gene sequence: CDR1 SEHNR, CDR2 FQNEAQ (reference sequence). Trimming took off 4 bases at V and 6 bases at J, with 21 bases between the two ends. CDR3 size: 16 residues. The CDR3 region is CASSSVGGASVPEAFF. The DNA for the CDR3 is TGTGCCAGCAGCTCGGTAGGAGGGGCCTCAGTTCCTGAAGCTTTCTTT.

J is TRBJ2-2 and V is TRBV9; 11 bases align to TRBD1. V lost 5 bases, J lost 5 bases, and 8 bases stayed unmatched. This CDR3 has 16 residues. The V gene's germline CDR1 is SGDLS and CDR2 YYNGEE. The DNA for the CDR3 is TGTGCCAGCAGGAGTCCCGGGACAGGGGGGACCGGGGAGCTGTTTTTT. It translates to CASRSPGTGGTGELFF.

V usage is TRBV12-5 and J usage is TRBJ1-1; no definite D call. The CDR3 is made up of 16 amino acids. Germline V gene sequence: CDR1 LGHNT, CDR2 FRNRAP. V was shortened by 0 bases and J by 0 bases, with 11 bases between the two germline ends. CDR3: CASGLVVGQLNTEAFF. In DNA, the CDR3 is TGTGCTAGTGGTTTGGTAGTGGGCCAGCTGAACACTGAAGCTTTCTTT.

This clone was seen once. The V call is TRBV10-3, the J call TRBJ2-1; D is perhaps TRBD2 (5 bases). Trimming removed 0 bases at V and 1 base at J, with 13 bases between. The V gene's germline CDR1 is ENHRY and CDR2 SYGVKD. There are 17 residues in the CDR3. The CDR3 protein is CAISESRSTISYNEQFF. As DNA, the CDR3 is TGTGCCATCAGTGAGTCGCGTTCGACTATTTCCTACAATGAGCAGTTCTTC.

This chain connects TRBV4-1 to TRBJ2-5; D is uncertain. The length of the CDR3 is 15 residues. Looked up from germline, CDR1 is MGHRA and CDR2 is YSYEKL. V was clipped by 0 bases and J by 1 base, with 9 bases between them. CDR3 DNA sequence: TGCGCCAGCAGCCAAGACCTGAGCCCCCAAGAGACCCAGTACTTC. The encoded protein is CASSQDLSPQETQYF.

The chain has TRBV7-9 and TRBJ2-5, with D unclear. The CDR3 sequence is 15 residues long. The ends were cut back, 2 bases at V and 1 base at J, with 11 bases in the middle. Germline V CDR1 and CDR2: SEHNR, FQNEAQ (reference sequence). The CDR3, as DNA: TGTGCCAGCAGCTTAATGGTGCGGAGCCAAGAGACCCAGTACTTC. This sequence encodes CASSLMVRSQETQYF.

The chain is built from TRBV5-1 and TRBJ2-1; 7 bases align to TRBD2. CDR1 is SGHRS, CDR2 YFSETQ, per germline. There are 16 residues in the CDR3. J gave up 3 bases and V 2 bases, and 8 bases lay outside the gene matches. CDR3 DNA: TGCGCCAGCAGCTTTGGGCTAGCGGATTACTACAATGAGCAGTTCTTC. Protein product: CASSFGLADYYNEQFF.

The gene calls are TRBV6-5 and TRBJ2-7; a weak D match, TRBD1 (5 bases). Germline V gene data show CDR1 as MNHEY and CDR2 as SVGAGI. CDR3 length: 14 amino acids. V was cut by 0 bases and J by 3 bases, with 9 bases left in between. The CDR3 DNA reads as TGTGCCAGCAGTTACTCGCAGGGTTTCTACGAGCAGTACTTC. Protein product: CASSYSQGFYEQYF.

This chain uses TRBV7-7 with TRBJ1-6; 9 bases map to TRBD1. This CDR3 region has 14 residues. The germline gives CDR1 SSHAT, CDR2 FNYEAQ (reference sequence). With V trimmed by 5 bases and J by 7 bases, 3 bases remained unmatched. The CDR3 nucleotides are TGTGCCAGCAGCACCGGGACAGGGAATTCACCCCTCCACTTT. Protein product: CASSTGTGNSPLHF.

The genes are TRBV5-4 and TRBJ1-2, with 8 bases matching TRBD1. The CDR3 spans 14 residues. Germline V gene data show CDR1 as SGHNT and CDR2 as YYREEE (reference sequence). V was clipped by 0 bases and J by 7 bases; unmatched bases: 5. The CDR3 sequence: CASSLEHRGGGYTF. The CDR3, as DNA: TGTGCCAGCAGCTTGGAGCACAGGGGGGGTGGCTACACCTTC.

The CDR3 spells CASSSPQGNFYTF. The CDR3 DNA is TGTGCCAGCAGCTCACCACAGGGCAACTTCTACACCTTC. The chain has TRBV7-9 and TRBJ1-2; a possible D gene is TRBD1 (6 bases). In germline, CDR1 is SEHNR, CDR2 FQNEAQ (reference sequence). Trimming left V 4 bases short and J 10 bases short, with 16 bases between. This CDR3 has 13 residues.

In its sample, this clone was seen once. The J gene is TRBJ2-5, the V gene TRBV2; TRBD2 matches 14 bases. CDR3 size: 14 residues. V was pared by 10 bases and J by 5 bases, with 6 bases of the junction left unmatched. Germline values: CDR1 SNHLY, CDR2 FYNNEI. This chain's CDR3 is CAIPRTSGGETQYF. DNA of the CDR3: TGTGCCATCCCCCGGACTAGCGGGGGGGAGACCCAGTACTTC. Drawing the rest from reference TRBV2 and TRBJ2-5, the complete variable domain is EPEVTQTPSHQVTQMGQEVILRCVPISNHLYFYWYRQILGQKVEFLVSFYNNEISEKSEIFDDQFSVERPDGSNFTLKIRSTKLEDSAMYFCAIPRTSGGETQYFGPGTRLLVL.

The chain joins TRBV11-1 to TRBJ2-6, with D perhaps TRBD1 (5 bases). V lost 2 bases to trimming and J lost 0 bases, with 14 bases between them. This CDR3 has 18 residues. Germline lookup yields CDR1 SGHAT and CDR2 FQDESV (reference sequence). DNA for the CDR3: TGTGCCAGCAGCTTATTACCAGGGCTGAGCTCTGGGGCCAACGTCCTGACTTTC. This translates into CASSLLPGLSSGANVLTF.

Notes on this clone: At the DNA level, this CDR3 is encoded by other sequences in the same sample as well. The chain links TRBV5-1 to TRBJ1-2, with 8 bases matching TRBD1. The CDR3 sequence is 14 residues long. V lost 4 bases to trimming and J lost 6 bases; unmatched junction nucleotides: 8. Germline V gene lookup returns CDR1 SGHRS and CDR2 YFSETQ. The CDR3 is CASSITQGADGYTF. CDR3 in DNA: TGCGCCAGCAGCATCACCCAGGGGGCGGATGGCTACACCTTC.

The rearrangement links TRBV18 to TRBJ1-1; D is unresolved. CDR3 length equals 13 residues. Germline CDR1 is KGHSH and CDR2 is LQKENI. V dropped 10 bases and J dropped 1 base, with 13 bases sitting between them. Written as DNA, the CDR3 is TGTGCCACCATAAGAAGCCCGAACACTGAAGCTTTCTTT. As protein: CATIRSPNTEAFF.